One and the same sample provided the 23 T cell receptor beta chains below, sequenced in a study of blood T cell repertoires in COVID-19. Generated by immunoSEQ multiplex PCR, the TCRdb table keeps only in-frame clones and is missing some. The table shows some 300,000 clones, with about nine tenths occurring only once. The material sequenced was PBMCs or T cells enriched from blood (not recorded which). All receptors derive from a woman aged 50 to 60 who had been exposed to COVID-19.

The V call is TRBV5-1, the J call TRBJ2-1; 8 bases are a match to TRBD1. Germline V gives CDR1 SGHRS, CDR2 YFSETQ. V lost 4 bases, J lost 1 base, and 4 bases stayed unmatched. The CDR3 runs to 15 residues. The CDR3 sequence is CASSQRDRSYNEQFF. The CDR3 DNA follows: TGCGCCAGCAGCCAACGGGACAGGTCCTACAATGAGCAGTTCTTC. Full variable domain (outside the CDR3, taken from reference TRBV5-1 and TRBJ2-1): KAGVTQTPRYLIKTRGQQVTLSCSPISGHRSVSWYQQTPGQGLQFLFEYFSETQRNKGNFPGRFSGRQFSNSRSEMNVSTLELGDSALYLCASSQRDRSYNEQFFGPGTRLTVL.

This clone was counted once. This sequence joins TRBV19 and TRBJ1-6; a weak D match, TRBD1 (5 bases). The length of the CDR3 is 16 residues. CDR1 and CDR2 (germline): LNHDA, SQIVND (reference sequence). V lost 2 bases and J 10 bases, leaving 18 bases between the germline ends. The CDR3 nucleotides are TGTGCCAGTAGTATACCTTCGGGCAGGGTCGCGTCACCCCTCCACTTT. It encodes CASSIPSGRVASPLHF.

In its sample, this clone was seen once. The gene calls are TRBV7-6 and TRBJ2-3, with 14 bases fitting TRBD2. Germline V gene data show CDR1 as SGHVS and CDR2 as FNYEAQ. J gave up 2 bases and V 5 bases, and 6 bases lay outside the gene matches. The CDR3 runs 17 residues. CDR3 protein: CASSPGLAGGFTDTQYF. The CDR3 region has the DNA TGTGCCAGCAGCCCCGGACTAGCGGGGGGCTTCACAGATACGCAGTATTTT.

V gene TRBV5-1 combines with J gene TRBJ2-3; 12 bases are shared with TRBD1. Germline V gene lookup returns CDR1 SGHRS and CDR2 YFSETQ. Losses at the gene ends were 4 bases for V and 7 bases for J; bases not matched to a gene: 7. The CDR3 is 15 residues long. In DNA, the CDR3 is TGCGCCAGCAGCGGCGGGACAGGGGGCGCTTATACGCAGTATTTT. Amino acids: CASSGGTGGAYTQYF.

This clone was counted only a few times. CDR3 sequence reads: CAWSTGAAYEQYF. In DNA, the CDR3 is TGTGCCTGGAGTACAGGGGCGGCCTACGAGCAGTACTTC. V usage is TRBV30 and J usage is TRBJ2-7; 7 bases line up with TRBD1. CDR3 size: 13 residues. Germline V gives CDR1 GTSNPN, CDR2 SVGIG (reference sequence). Trimming removed 2 bases from V and 2 bases from J; junction bases left unmatched: 3.

CDR3 in DNA: TGTGCCAGCACCACCACCTCTAGCGGGGAGCTGTTTTTT. It is translated as CASTTTSSGELFF. The chain has TRBV7-9 and TRBJ2-2; unclear D gene. V lost 7 bases and J lost 7, with 13 bases in between. The CDR3 extends over 13 amino acids. Germline lookup yields CDR1 SEHNR and CDR2 FQNEAQ (reference sequence). The entire variable domain, with the rest obtained from reference TRBV7-9 and TRBJ2-2, is as follows: DTGVSQNPRHKITKRGQNVTFRCDPISEHNRLYWYRQTLGQGPEFLTYFQNEAQLEKSRLLSDRFSAERPKGSFSTLEIQRTEQGDSAMYLCASTTTSSGELFFGEGSRLTVL.

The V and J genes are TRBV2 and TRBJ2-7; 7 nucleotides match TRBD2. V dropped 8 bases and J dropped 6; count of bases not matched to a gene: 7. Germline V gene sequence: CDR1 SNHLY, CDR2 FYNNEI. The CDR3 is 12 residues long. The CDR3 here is CASGRTRGEQYF. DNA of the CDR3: TGTGCCAGCGGGCGGACTAGGGGCGAGCAGTACTTC.

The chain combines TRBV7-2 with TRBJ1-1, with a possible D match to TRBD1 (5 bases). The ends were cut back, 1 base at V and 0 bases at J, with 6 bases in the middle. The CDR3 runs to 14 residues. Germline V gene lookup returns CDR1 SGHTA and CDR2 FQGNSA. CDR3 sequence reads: CASSLGQMNTEAFF. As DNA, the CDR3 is TGTGCCAGCAGCTTAGGACAGATGAACACTGAAGCTTTCTTT.

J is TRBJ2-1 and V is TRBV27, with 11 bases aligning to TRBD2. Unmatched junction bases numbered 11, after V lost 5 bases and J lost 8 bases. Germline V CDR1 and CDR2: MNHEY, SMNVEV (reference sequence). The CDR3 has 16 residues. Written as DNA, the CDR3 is TGTGCCAGCAGTCCCCTAGCGGGGGGAGTGGGCGATGAGCAGTTCTTC. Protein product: CASSPLAGGVGDEQFF.

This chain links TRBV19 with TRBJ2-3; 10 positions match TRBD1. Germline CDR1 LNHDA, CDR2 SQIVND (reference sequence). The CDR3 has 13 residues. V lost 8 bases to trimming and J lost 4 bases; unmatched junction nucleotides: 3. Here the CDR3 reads CASGGQGADTQYF. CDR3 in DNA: TGTGCCAGTGGTGGACAGGGGGCAGATACGCAGTATTTT.

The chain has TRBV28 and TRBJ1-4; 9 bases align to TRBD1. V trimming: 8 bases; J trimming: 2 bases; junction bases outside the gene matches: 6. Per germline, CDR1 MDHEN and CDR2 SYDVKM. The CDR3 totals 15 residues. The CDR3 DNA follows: TGTGCCAGCGTTACAGGGGGCTTGACTAATGAAAAACTGTTTTTT. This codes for CASVTGGLTNEKLFF.

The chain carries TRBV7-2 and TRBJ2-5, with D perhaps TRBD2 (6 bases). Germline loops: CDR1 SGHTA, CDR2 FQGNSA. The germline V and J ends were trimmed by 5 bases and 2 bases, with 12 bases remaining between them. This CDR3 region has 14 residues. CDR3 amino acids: CASSAGGSQETQYF. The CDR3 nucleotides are TGTGCCAGCAGCGCCGGGGGTAGTCAAGAGACCCAGTACTTC.

The CDR3 nucleotides are TGCGCCAGCAGCGCCGGTCCAGGGGTCCAAGAGACCCAGTACTTC. Translating gives CASSAGPGVQETQYF. This sequence joins TRBV5-1 and TRBJ2-5; a weak D match, TRBD1 (6 bases). From germline, CDR1 is SGHRS and CDR2 YFSETQ. The CDR3 extends over 15 amino acids. V gave up 4 bases and J gave up 1 base, with 14 bases separating them.

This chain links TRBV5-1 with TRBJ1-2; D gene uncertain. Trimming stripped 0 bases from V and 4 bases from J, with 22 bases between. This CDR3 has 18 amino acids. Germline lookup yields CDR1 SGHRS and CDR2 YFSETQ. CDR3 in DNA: TGCGCCAGCAGCTTGGGGCCCCCGGTAAACTCGGCGGTCTATGGCTACACCTTC. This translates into CASSLGPPVNSAVYGYTF.

CDR3 protein: CAISSSNSEGAGANVLTF. CDR3 nucleotide sequence: TGTGCCATCAGTTCCTCCAACTCAGAGGGAGCTGGGGCCAACGTCCTGACTTTC. V gene TRBV10-3 combines with J gene TRBJ2-6, with a possible D match to TRBD2 (5 bases). The CDR3 loop spans 18 amino acids. The germline V and J ends were trimmed by 5 bases and 2 bases, with 19 bases remaining between them. Germline V gene sequence: CDR1 ENHRY, CDR2 SYGVKD.

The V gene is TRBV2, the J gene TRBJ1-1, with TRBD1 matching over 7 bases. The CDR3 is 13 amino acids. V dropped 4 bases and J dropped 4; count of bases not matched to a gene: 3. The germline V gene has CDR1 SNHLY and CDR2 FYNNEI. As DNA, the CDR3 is TGTGCCAGCAGTGCCGAGGGGGCCACTGAAGCTTTCTTT. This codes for CASSAEGATEAFF.

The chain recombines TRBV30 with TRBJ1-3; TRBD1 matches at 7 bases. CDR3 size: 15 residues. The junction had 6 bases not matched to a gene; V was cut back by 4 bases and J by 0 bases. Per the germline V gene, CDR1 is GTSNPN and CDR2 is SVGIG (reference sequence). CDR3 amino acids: CAWTMTGNSGNTIYF. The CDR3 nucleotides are TGTGCCTGGACCATGACAGGGAACTCTGGAAACACCATATATTTT.

The chain's CDR3 is CASSLARRATNEKLFF. The CDR3 region has the DNA TGCGCCAGCAGCTTGGCCAGGAGGGCAACTAATGAAAAACTGTTTTTT. The V gene is TRBV5-1, the J gene TRBJ1-4; D gene ambiguous. Looked up from germline, CDR1 is SGHRS and CDR2 is YFSETQ. The CDR3 length is 16 residues. V gave up 0 bases and J gave up 0 bases, with 9 bases separating them.

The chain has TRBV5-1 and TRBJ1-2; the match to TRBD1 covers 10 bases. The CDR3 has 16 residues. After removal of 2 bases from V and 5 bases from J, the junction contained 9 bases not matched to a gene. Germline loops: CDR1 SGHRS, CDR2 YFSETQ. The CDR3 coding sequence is TGCGCCAGCAGCTTTAGCCCGGGACAGGGGAGATATGGCTACACCTTC. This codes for CASSFSPGQGRYGYTF.

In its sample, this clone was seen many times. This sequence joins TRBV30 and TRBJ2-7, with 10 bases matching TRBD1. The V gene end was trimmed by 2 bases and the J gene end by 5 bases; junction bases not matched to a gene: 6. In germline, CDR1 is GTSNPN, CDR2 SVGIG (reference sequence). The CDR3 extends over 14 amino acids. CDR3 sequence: CAWSSTGGWDEQYF. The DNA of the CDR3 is TGTGCCTGGAGTTCGACAGGGGGCTGGGACGAGCAGTACTTC.

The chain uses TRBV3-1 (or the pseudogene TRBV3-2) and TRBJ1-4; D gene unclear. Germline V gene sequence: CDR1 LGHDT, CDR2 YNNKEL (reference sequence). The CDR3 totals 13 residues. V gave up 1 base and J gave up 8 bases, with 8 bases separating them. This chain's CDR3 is CASSQGTGEKLFF. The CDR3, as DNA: TGTGCCAGCAGCCAAGGGACGGGGGAAAAACTGTTTTTT.

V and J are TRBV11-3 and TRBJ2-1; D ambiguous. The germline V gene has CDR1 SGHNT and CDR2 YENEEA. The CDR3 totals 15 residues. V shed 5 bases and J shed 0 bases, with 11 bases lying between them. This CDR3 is CASSPRLSSYNEQFF. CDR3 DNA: TGTGCCAGCAGCCCACGGTTAAGCTCCTACAATGAGCAGTTCTTC. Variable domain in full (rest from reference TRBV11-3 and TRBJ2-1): EAGVVQSPRYKIIEKKQPVAFWCNPISGHNTLYWYLQNLGQGPELLIRYENEEAVDDSQLPKDRFSAERLKGVDSTLKIQPAELGDSAVYLCASSPRLSSYNEQFFGPGTRLTVL.

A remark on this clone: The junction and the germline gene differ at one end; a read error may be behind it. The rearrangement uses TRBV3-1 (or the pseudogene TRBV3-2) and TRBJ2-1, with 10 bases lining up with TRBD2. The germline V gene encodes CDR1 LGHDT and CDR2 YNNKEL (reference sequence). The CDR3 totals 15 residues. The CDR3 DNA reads TGTGCCAGCAGCGCCCGACTAGCGGGTAATAGTGAGCGGTTCTTC. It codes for CASSARLAGNSERFF.